The 8 T cell receptor beta chains listed next were all sequenced from one sample in a study of blood T cell repertoires in COVID-19. Sequencing used immunoSEQ multiplex PCR; TCRdb keeps in-frame clones, though not all of them. The sample lists a few hundred thousand clones; roughly 84% were seen once. The sample consisted of peripheral blood. Receptors originate from a woman between 50 and 59 years old with acute or convalescent COVID-19.

The V call is TRBV6-1, the J call TRBJ2-1; 9 bases agree with TRBD1. From germline, CDR1 is MNHNS and CDR2 SASEGT. J lost 13 bases, V lost 3 bases, and 7 bases had no gene match. The CDR3 contains 13 residues. CDR3 sequence (DNA): TGTGCCAGCAGTGAGGCGGACAGGGGACGACAGTTCTTC. Translated, it gives CASSEADRGRQFF.

This clone was observed a single time. V usage is TRBV4-3 and J usage is TRBJ2-3, with D perhaps matching TRBD1 (7 bases). This CDR3 has 18 residues. Between the trimmed V and J ends, which lost 0 bases and 7 bases, there was a span of 23 bases. From germline, CDR1 is LGHNA and CDR2 YSLEER. Here the CDR3 reads CASSQDRDSLGGFYTQYF. The CDR3 coding sequence is TGCGCCAGCAGCCAAGATAGGGACAGCCTGGGGGGCTTTTATACGCAGTATTTT.

The rearrangement uses TRBV9 and TRBJ2-2; 9 nucleotides match TRBD2. From germline, CDR1 is SGDLS and CDR2 YYNGEE. This CDR3 comprises 20 residues. Losses at the gene ends were 6 bases for V and 2 bases for J; bases not matched to a gene: 20. The CDR3 DNA reads as TGTGCCAGCAATCAGCGTAATCCCACCCGACTAGCGGCAAACACCGGGGAGCTGTTTTTT. Translation: CASNQRNPTRLAANTGELFF.

The chain combines TRBV5-1 with TRBJ2-6; maybe TRBD2 (7 bases). Germline V gives CDR1 SGHRS, CDR2 YFSETQ. Trimming stripped 0 bases from V and 4 bases from J, with 11 bases between. The CDR3 consists of 16 residues. CDR3 DNA sequence: TGCGCCAGCAGCTTGGGTGCGGGGGCCGGGGCCAACGTCCTGACTTTC. It encodes CASSLGAGAGANVLTF. The whole variable domain, filled in from reference TRBV5-1 and TRBJ2-6, reads KAGVTQTPRYLIKTRGQQVTLSCSPISGHRSVSWYQQTPGQGLQFLFEYFSETQRNKGNFPGRFSGRQFSNSRSEMNVSTLELGDSALYLCASSLGAGAGANVLTFGAGSRLTVL.

The chain couples TRBV21-1 to TRBJ2-2; the table's D call TRBD1 went unverified against the DNA. TRBV21-1 is classified as a pseudogene. CDR3 size: 16 residues. The DNA for the CDR3 is TGTGCCAGCAGCAAAGATGGGCCGACGAACACCGGGGAGCTGTTTTTT. Translated: CASSKDGPTNTGELFF.

The genes are TRBV5-4 and TRBJ1-4; 7 bases map to TRBD1. V dropped 4 bases and J dropped 14; count of bases not matched to a gene: 11. CDR1 is SGHNT and CDR2 is YYREEE in the germline V gene (reference sequence). The CDR3 totals 13 residues. The CDR3 spells CASSRDRDSGLFF. CDR3 in DNA: TGTGCCAGCAGCAGAGACAGGGATTCTGGGCTGTTTTTT.

The chain is built from TRBV7-2 and TRBJ2-1; D possibly corresponds to TRBD2 (6 bases). Germline CDR1 SGHTA, CDR2 FQGNSA. The CDR3 has 15 residues. V was cut by 4 bases and J by 3 bases, with 13 bases left in between. The CDR3 nucleotides read TGTGCCAGCAGCTCGGGCACTAGCTACTACAATGAGCAGTTCTTC. It codes for CASSSGTSYYNEQFF.

This chain uses TRBV11-2 with TRBJ2-7; 8 nucleotides match TRBD2. CDR1 is SGHAT and CDR2 is FQNNGV in the germline V gene. The CDR3 is 15 amino acids. After removal of 3 bases from V and 3 bases from J, the junction contained 7 bases not matched to a gene. The CDR3 here is CASSLSSGRNYEQYF. As DNA, the CDR3 is TGTGCCAGCAGCTTGTCAAGCGGGAGAAACTACGAGCAGTACTTC.